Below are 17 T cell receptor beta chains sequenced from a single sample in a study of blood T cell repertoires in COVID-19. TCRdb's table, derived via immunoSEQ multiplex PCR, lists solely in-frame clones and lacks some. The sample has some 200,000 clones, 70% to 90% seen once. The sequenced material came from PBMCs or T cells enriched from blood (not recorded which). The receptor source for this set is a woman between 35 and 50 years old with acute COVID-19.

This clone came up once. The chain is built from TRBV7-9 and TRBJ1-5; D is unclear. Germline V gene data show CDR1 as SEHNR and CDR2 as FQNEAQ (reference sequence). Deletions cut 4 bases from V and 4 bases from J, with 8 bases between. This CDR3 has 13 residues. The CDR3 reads CASSSEVNQPQHF. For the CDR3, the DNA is TGTGCCAGCAGCTCAGAGGTTAATCAGCCCCAGCATTTT.

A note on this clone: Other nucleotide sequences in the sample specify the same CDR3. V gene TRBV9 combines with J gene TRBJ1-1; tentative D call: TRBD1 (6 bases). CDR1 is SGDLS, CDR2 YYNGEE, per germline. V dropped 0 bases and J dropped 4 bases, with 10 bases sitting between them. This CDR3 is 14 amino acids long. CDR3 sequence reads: CASSVADSGTEAFF. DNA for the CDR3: TGTGCCAGCAGCGTAGCGGACAGCGGCACTGAAGCTTTCTTT.

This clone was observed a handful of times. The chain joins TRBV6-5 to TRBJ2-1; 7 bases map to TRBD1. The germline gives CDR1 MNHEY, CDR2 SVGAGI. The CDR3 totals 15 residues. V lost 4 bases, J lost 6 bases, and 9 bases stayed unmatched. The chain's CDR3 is CASSFGPNRGNEQFF. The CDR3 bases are TGTGCCAGCAGTTTCGGACCGAACAGGGGCAATGAGCAGTTCTTC.

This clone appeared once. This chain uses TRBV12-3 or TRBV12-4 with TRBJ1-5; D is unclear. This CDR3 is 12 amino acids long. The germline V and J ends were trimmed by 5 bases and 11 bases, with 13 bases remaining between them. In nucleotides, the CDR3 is TGTGCCAGCAGTCGGGATCTATTTGCCCAGCATTTT. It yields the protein CASSRDLFAQHF.

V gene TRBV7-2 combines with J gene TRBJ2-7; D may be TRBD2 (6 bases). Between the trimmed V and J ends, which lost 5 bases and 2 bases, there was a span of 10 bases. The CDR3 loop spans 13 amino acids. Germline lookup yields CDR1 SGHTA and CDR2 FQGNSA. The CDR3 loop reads CASSRDSTYEQYF. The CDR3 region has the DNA TGTGCCAGCAGCCGGGACTCCACCTACGAGCAGTACTTC.

The CDR3 bases are TGTGCCAGCAGTTACATGCGGGAAGTCGAGACCCAGTACTTC. It specifies CASSYMREVETQYF. This sequence joins TRBV6-2 or TRBV6-3 and TRBJ2-5, with D perhaps matching TRBD2 (6 bases). Looked up from germline, CDR1 is MNHEY and CDR2 is SVGEGT. The V gene lost 2 bases and the J gene lost 5 bases, with 12 bases spanning the gap. This CDR3 has 14 residues.

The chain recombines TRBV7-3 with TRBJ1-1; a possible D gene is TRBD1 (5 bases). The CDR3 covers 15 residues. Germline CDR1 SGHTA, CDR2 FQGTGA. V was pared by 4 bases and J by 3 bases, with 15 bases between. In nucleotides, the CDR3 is TGTGCCAGCAGCTCATTAGGGGTGTTAGACACTGAAGCTTTCTTT. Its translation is CASSSLGVLDTEAFF.

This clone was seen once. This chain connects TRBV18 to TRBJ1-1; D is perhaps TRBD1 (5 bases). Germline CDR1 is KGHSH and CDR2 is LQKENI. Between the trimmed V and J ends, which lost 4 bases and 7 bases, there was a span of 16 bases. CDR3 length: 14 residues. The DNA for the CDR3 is TGTGCCAGCTCACAGGGGTCTGTAGGAAATGAAGCTTTCTTT. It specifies CASSQGSVGNEAFF.

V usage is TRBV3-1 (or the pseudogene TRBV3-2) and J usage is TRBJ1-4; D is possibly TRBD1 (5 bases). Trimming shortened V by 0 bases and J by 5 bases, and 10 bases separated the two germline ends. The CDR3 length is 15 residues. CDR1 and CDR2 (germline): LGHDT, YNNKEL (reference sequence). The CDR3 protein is CASSQESGLNEKLFF. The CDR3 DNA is TGTGCCAGCAGCCAAGAGTCGGGACTCAATGAAAAACTGTTTTTT.

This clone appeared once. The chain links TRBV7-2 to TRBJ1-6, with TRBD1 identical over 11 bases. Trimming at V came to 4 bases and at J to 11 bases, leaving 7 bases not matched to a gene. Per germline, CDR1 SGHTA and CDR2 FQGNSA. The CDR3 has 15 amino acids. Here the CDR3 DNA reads TGTGCCAGCAGCTCCTCGGGACAGGGGGTTACACCCCTCCACTTT. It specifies CASSSSGQGVTPLHF.

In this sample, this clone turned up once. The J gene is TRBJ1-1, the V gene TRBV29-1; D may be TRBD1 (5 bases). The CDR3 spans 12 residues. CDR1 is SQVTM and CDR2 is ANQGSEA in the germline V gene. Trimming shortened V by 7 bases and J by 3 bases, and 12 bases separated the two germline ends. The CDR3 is CSASGGDTEAFF. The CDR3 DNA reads TGCAGCGCTAGTGGGGGGGACACTGAAGCTTTCTTT.

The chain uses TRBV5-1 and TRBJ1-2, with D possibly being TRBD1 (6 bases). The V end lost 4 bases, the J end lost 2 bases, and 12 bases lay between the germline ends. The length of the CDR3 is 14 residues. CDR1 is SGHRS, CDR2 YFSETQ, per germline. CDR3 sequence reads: CASSRQDGNYGYTF. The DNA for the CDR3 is TGCGCCAGCAGCAGACAGGACGGGAACTATGGCTACACCTTC.

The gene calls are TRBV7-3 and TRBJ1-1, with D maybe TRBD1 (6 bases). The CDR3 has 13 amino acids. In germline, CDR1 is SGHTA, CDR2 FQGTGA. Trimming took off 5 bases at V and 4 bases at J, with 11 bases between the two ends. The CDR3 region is CASSPGGGTEAFF. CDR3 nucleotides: TGTGCCAGCAGCCCGGGAGGGGGCACTGAAGCTTTCTTT.

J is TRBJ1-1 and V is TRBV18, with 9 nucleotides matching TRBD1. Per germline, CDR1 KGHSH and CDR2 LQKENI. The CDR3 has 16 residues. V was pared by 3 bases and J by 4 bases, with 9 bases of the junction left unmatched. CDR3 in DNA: TGTGCCAGCTCACCTCTCTCCGGGACAGGGACCACTGAAGCTTTCTTT. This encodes CASSPLSGTGTTEAFF.

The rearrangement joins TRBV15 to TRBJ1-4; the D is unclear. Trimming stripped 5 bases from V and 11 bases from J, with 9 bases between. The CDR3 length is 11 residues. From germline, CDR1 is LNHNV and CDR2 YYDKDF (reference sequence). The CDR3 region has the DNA TGTGCCACCAGCGGTCGGAGTAAACTGTTTTTT. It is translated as CATSGRSKLFF. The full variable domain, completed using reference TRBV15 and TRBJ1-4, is DAMVIQNPRYQVTQFGKPVTLSCSQTLNHNVMYWYQQKSSQAPKLLFHYYDKDFNNEADTPDNFQSRRPNTSFCFLDIRSPGLGDTAMYLCATSGRSKLFFGSGTQLSVL.

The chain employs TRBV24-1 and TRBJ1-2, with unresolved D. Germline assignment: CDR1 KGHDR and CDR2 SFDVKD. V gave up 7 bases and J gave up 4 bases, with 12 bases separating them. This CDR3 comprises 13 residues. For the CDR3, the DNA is TGTGCCACCAGGCCCCGTGACACCTATGGCTACACCTTC. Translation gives CATRPRDTYGYTF.

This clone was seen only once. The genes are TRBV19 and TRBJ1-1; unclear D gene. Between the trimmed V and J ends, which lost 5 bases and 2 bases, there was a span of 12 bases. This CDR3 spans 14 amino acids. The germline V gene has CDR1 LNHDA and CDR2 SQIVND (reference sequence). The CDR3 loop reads CASSWAEINTEAFF. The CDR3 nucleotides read TGTGCCAGTAGTTGGGCAGAGATTAACACTGAAGCTTTCTTT.